The 31 T cell receptor beta chains presented below share a single source sample, sequenced in a study of control samples from healthy donors and cancer patients (dated by TCRdb to the early 2020s). The method behind the library was the immunoSEQ multiplex PCR assay. The source is immuneACCESS, and TCRdb retained only in-frame sequences with V and J called. Part of the clones is not carried over; for the studies checked, unresolved V genes explain less than half of this, and the remainder is unexplained. Present in this sample are 60,000 or so clones, approximately 85% of which were seen just once. Jointly, the top ten make up 3.5% to 4% of the sample. The sample comprised blood. Source of these receptors: a man aged 45-60 years in good health.

This chain joins TRBV14 and TRBJ2-7, with D tentatively TRBD1 (5 bases). The V gene's germline CDR1 is SGHDN and CDR2 FVKESK. The ends were cut back, 0 bases at V and 11 bases at J, with 11 bases in the middle. The CDR3 loop spans 12 amino acids. CDR3 protein: CASSQEQGVEYF. The CDR3 DNA follows: TGTGCCAGCAGCCAAGAGCAGGGTGTGGAGTACTTC.

In its sample, this clone was seen once. The chain has TRBV29-1 and TRBJ2-1; 7 bases map to TRBD2. This CDR3 has 13 residues. The germline CDR1 and CDR2 sequences are SQVTM and ANQGSEA. Trimming cost V 4 bases and J 1 base; bases outside gene matches: 1. The CDR3 reads CSVVAGSYNEQFF. CDR3 DNA sequence: TGCAGCGTTGTAGCGGGTTCCTACAATGAGCAGTTCTTC.

The chain carries TRBV6-2 or TRBV6-3 and TRBJ1-1, with TRBD1 matching over 7 bases. This CDR3 contains 12 residues. The V gene's germline CDR1 is MNHEY and CDR2 SVGEGT. The V and J ends lost 5 bases and 5 bases, in that order; junction bases with no gene match: 2. CDR3 sequence reads: CASSRQGTEAFF. In DNA form, the CDR3 reads TGTGCCAGCAGTCGACAGGGAACTGAAGCTTTCTTT.

This sequence joins TRBV6-5 and TRBJ1-5, with 8 bases matching TRBD1. CDR1 MNHEY and CDR2 SVGAGI come from the germline V gene. J gave up 6 bases and V 2 bases, and 6 bases lay outside the gene matches. This CDR3 is built from 15 residues. The CDR3 bases are TGTGCCAGCAGTTACGGACAGGGTTCCGGTCAGCCCCAGCATTTT. This sequence encodes CASSYGQGSGQPQHF.

This clone was counted a few times. This chain uses TRBV10-3 with TRBJ2-6; a weak D match, TRBD2 (5 bases). The V gene's germline CDR1 is ENHRY and CDR2 SYGVKD. The CDR3 contains 15 residues. V was clipped by 1 base and J by 4 bases, with 8 bases between them. Here the CDR3 DNA reads TGTGCCATCAGTGAGTTCGGGGTAGGGGCCAACGTCCTGACTTTC. Translated, it gives CAISEFGVGANVLTF.

The chain recombines TRBV11-3 with TRBJ2-3; D not certain. CDR3 length: 13 residues. With 5 bases removed from V and 2 bases from J, the gap between germline ends came to 8 bases. The V gene's germline CDR1 is SGHNT and CDR2 YENEEA. The chain's CDR3 is CASSLINTDTQYF. CDR3 in DNA: TGTGCCAGCAGCCTAATAAACACAGATACGCAGTATTTT.

This chain joins TRBV30 and TRBJ2-2; D unclear. This CDR3 has 14 residues. The germline CDR1 and CDR2 sequences are GTSNPN and SVGIG (reference sequence). V was cut by 2 bases and J by 1 base, with 8 bases left in between. The CDR3 spells CAWSSAGNTGELFF. The CDR3 DNA reads as TGTGCCTGGAGTTCAGCAGGGAACACCGGGGAGCTGTTTTTT.

This clone came up a few times. The chain is built from TRBV9 and TRBJ2-7; TRBD1 agrees at 8 bases. The CDR3 is made up of 15 amino acids. After removal of 3 bases from V and 0 bases from J, the junction contained 5 bases not matched to a gene. Germline values: CDR1 SGDLS, CDR2 YYNGEE. The CDR3 here is CASSEATGGSYEQYF. CDR3 DNA: TGTGCCAGCAGCGAAGCAACAGGGGGCTCCTACGAGCAGTACTTC.

This chain connects TRBV5-1 to TRBJ2-7; 8 positions match TRBD1. Trimming removed 2 bases from V and 5 bases from J; junction bases left unmatched: 6. The germline gives CDR1 SGHRS, CDR2 YFSETQ. CDR3 length equals 14 residues. The CDR3 here is CASSFEPQGDEQYF. The CDR3, as DNA: TGCGCCAGCAGCTTCGAACCACAGGGGGACGAGCAGTACTTC.

The rearrangement uses TRBV6-5 and TRBJ2-3; TRBD1 is a possible D gene (6 bases). The V gene lost 0 bases and the J gene lost 2 bases, with 9 bases spanning the gap. The CDR3 extends over 15 amino acids. Germline CDR1 is MNHEY and CDR2 is SVGAGI. CDR3 nucleotide sequence: TGTGCCAGCAGTTACTCGGGGGCGTACACAGATACGCAGTATTTT. Translated, it gives CASSYSGAYTDTQYF.

V gene TRBV5-5 combines with J gene TRBJ2-5, with TRBD2 as a possible D gene (6 bases). V was pared by 4 bases and J by 1 base, with 17 bases between. Germline CDR1 reads SGHKS; CDR2 reads YYEKEE (reference sequence). CDR3 size: 16 residues. DNA of the CDR3: TGTGCCAGCAGCCGGGGTGAGGGCGGGGCCCAAGAGACCCAGTACTTC. Encoded protein: CASSRGEGGAQETQYF.

The V gene is TRBV29-1, the J gene TRBJ1-1; 10 bases align to TRBD1. The ends lost 7 bases at V and 4 bases at J; junction bases unmatched: 3. In germline, CDR1 is SQVTM, CDR2 ANQGSEA. CDR3 length: 12 residues. Here the CDR3 DNA reads TGCAGCGCTGGACAGGGGGGCACTGAAGCTTTCTTT. This codes for CSAGQGGTEAFF.

This chain joins TRBV4-2 and TRBJ2-7; 11 bases line up with TRBD2. Germline CDR1 LGHNA, CDR2 YNFKEQ. V shed 0 bases and J 1 base; nucleotides not matched to a gene: 2. CDR3 size: 16 residues. The CDR3 sequence: CASSQETSGMSYEQYF. CDR3 coding DNA: TGTGCCAGCAGCCAAGAGACTAGCGGGATGTCCTACGAGCAGTACTTC.

The rearrangement uses TRBV6-1 and TRBJ2-7; D not certain. Germline assignment: CDR1 MNHNS and CDR2 SASEGT. V lost 3 bases and J 3 bases, leaving 9 bases between the germline ends. The CDR3 is made up of 13 amino acids. CDR3 nucleotide sequence: TGTGCCAGCAGTGATTGGCTTGTCTACGAGCAGTACTTC. Amino acids: CASSDWLVYEQYF.

V usage is TRBV5-8 and J usage is TRBJ1-3; D ambiguous. The CDR3 extends over 15 amino acids. Trimming left V 0 bases short and J 0 bases short, with 7 bases between. The germline V gene encodes CDR1 SGHTS and CDR2 YDEGEE. Written as DNA, the CDR3 is TGTGCCAGCAGCTTGGCCAGGATCTCTGGAAACACCATATATTTT. This sequence encodes CASSLARISGNTIYF.

The chain is built from TRBV5-4 and TRBJ2-7, with D perhaps being TRBD1 or TRBD2 (5 bases each). Germline CDR1 and CDR2: SGHNT and YYREEE (reference sequence). The CDR3 is 15 amino acids. The V gene lost 3 bases and the J gene lost 1 base, with 14 bases spanning the gap. The CDR3, as DNA: TGTGCCAGCAGCTGGACCGGGACCGCATCCTACGAGCAGTACTTC. Its translation: CASSWTGTASYEQYF.

J is TRBJ2-1 and V is TRBV6-6; 8 positions match TRBD2. This CDR3 is built from 13 residues. Germline CDR1 reads MNHNY; CDR2 reads SVGAGI (reference sequence). J was trimmed by 8 bases and V by 6 bases; bases with no gene match: 6. CDR3 amino acids: CASRESGSDEQFF. DNA for the CDR3: TGTGCCAGCAGGGAAAGCGGGAGTGATGAGCAGTTCTTC.

This clone was observed a handful of times. This chain links TRBV10-3 with TRBJ2-1, with TRBD1 as a possible D gene (5 bases). Germline loops: CDR1 ENHRY, CDR2 SYGVKD. This CDR3 is built from 16 residues. The V gene lost 5 bases and the J gene lost 0 bases, with 14 bases spanning the gap. The CDR3 loop is CAISSDSMSSYNEQFF. The CDR3 DNA sequence: TGTGCCATCAGTTCCGACAGCATGAGCTCCTACAATGAGCAGTTCTTC.

The CDR3 is CASSPDRGSEAFF. The CDR3 region has the DNA TGTGCCAGCAGCCCCGACAGGGGCTCTGAAGCTTTCTTT. The V and J genes are TRBV3-1 (or the pseudogene TRBV3-2) and TRBJ1-1, with TRBD1 matching over 8 bases. The germline CDR1 and CDR2 sequences are LGHDT and YNNKEL (reference sequence). Unmatched junction bases numbered 4, after V lost 4 bases and J lost 6 bases. The CDR3 consists of 13 residues.

This chain connects TRBV7-2 to TRBJ2-1; TRBD2 matches at 12 bases. This CDR3 comprises 15 residues. V trimming: 5 bases; J trimming: 8 bases; junction bases outside the gene matches: 7. Germline V gives CDR1 SGHTA, CDR2 FQGNSA. CDR3 amino acids: CASSPWTSGTDEQFF. The CDR3 DNA is TGTGCCAGCAGCCCTTGGACTAGCGGGACGGATGAGCAGTTCTTC.

The chain is built from TRBV5-5 and TRBJ2-7; 12 nucleotides align to TRBD2. The germline CDR1 and CDR2 sequences are SGHKS and YYEKEE (reference sequence). V dropped 4 bases and J dropped 6; count of bases not matched to a gene: 8. The CDR3 has 15 amino acids. CDR3: CASSPQLAGGVEQYF. The DNA for the CDR3 is TGTGCCAGCAGCCCCCAACTAGCGGGAGGAGTCGAGCAGTACTTC.

The gene calls are TRBV7-2 and TRBJ2-7; possibly TRBD2 for D (6 bases). This CDR3 is built from 15 residues. Deletions cut 1 base from V and 2 bases from J, with 12 bases between. Germline-derived CDR1 and CDR2 are SGHTA and FQGNSA. The CDR3 DNA is TGTGCCAGCAGCTTAGTCTCCGGGAGTGCCTACGAGCAGTACTTC. It yields the protein CASSLVSGSAYEQYF.

The V call is TRBV10-2, the J call TRBJ2-7; either TRBD1 or TRBD2 may fit D (6 bases each). The germline V gene encodes CDR1 WSHSY and CDR2 SAAADI. The CDR3 contains 11 residues. With 8 bases removed from V and 4 bases from J, the gap between germline ends came to 9 bases. DNA for the CDR3: TGCGCCAGCTGGGGGGCGTACGAGCAGTACTTC. It yields the protein CASWGAYEQYF.

The CDR3 DNA is TGTGCCAGCAGGATGGTGCAGGTCACAGATACGCAGTATTTT. Encoded protein: CASRMVQVTDTQYF. V is TRBV2 and J is TRBJ2-3; D is uncertain. The germline V and J ends were trimmed by 6 bases and 2 bases, with 12 bases remaining between them. This CDR3 comprises 14 residues. Germline loops: CDR1 SNHLY, CDR2 FYNNEI.

The rearrangement uses TRBV29-1 and TRBJ2-3, with 8 nucleotides matching TRBD2. This CDR3 region has 15 residues. V shed 3 bases, J shed 5 bases, and the junction held 10 bases outside the gene matches. The germline V gene encodes CDR1 SQVTM and CDR2 ANQGSEA. DNA for the CDR3: TGCAGCGTTGATTATGGGGAGCGGGAGCAAGATACGCAGTATTTT. Its translation: CSVDYGEREQDTQYF.

The rearrangement joins TRBV19 to TRBJ2-7, with a weak D call TRBD2 (6 bases). V dropped 6 bases and J dropped 5 bases, with 14 bases sitting between them. From germline, CDR1 is LNHDA and CDR2 SQIVND (reference sequence). This CDR3 is 13 amino acids long. The CDR3, as DNA: TGTGCCAGTAGAGGCAGGGAGGTGCACGAGCAGTACTTC. Protein sequence: CASRGREVHEQYF.

CDR3 sequence (DNA): TGTGCCAGCAGCCGGTGGGGCGGGAGGGCCGATGCAGATACGCAGTATTTT. This encodes CASSRWGGRADADTQYF. The rearrangement uses TRBV3-1 (or the pseudogene TRBV3-2) and TRBJ2-3; 9 bases are a match to TRBD2. J was trimmed by 4 bases and V by 4 bases; bases with no gene match: 12. Germline V gene sequence: CDR1 LGHDT, CDR2 YNNKEL (reference sequence). This CDR3 spans 17 amino acids.

The chain carries TRBV10-3 and TRBJ2-2; TRBD2 agrees at 14 bases. Germline V lookup: CDR1 ENHRY, CDR2 SYGVKD. The CDR3 runs 15 residues. J was trimmed by 0 bases and V by 10 bases; bases with no gene match: 1. CDR3 bases: TGTGCCACGGGACTAGCGGGGGCGAACACCGGGGAGCTGTTTTTT. Translated: CATGLAGANTGELFF.

The genes are TRBV10-3 and TRBJ2-5; 7 bases match TRBD1. The CDR3 covers 13 residues. CDR1 and CDR2 (germline): ENHRY, SYGVKD. With 10 bases clipped from V and 2 bases from J, the junction kept 7 bases outside the gene matches. CDR3 nucleotides: TGTGCCACTGGGACAGACCCACAAGAGACCCAGTACTTC. Amino acid sequence: CATGTDPQETQYF.

CDR3: CASSQGVGEKLFF. In nucleotides, the CDR3 is TGTGCCAGCAGCCAAGGGGTTGGTGAAAAACTGTTTTTT. The chain is built from TRBV3-1 (or the pseudogene TRBV3-2) and TRBJ1-4; D remains unclear. V was trimmed by 1 base and J by 7 bases, leaving 7 bases between them. There are 13 residues in the CDR3. Germline V lookup: CDR1 LGHDT, CDR2 YNNKEL (reference sequence).

The gene calls are TRBV6-1 and TRBJ2-5; possibly TRBD2 for D (6 bases). The V and J ends lost 3 bases and 6 bases respectively, with 11 bases between them. Per germline, CDR1 MNHNS and CDR2 SASEGT. This CDR3 comprises 13 residues. The CDR3 nucleotides are TGTGCCAGCAGTGAGGCGGGAAGGAAGACCCAGTACTTC. This gives the protein CASSEAGRKTQYF.